One sample yielded the 32 T cell receptor beta chains listed below, sequenced in a study of T-cell memory formation after mild COVID-19. MiXCR was run by TCRdb on the 5' RACE reads, yielding one entry per CDR3 protein. This sample has about 260,000 distinct CDR3 sequences, with 15% to 20% found just once. Source material: PBMCs or a T cell subset sorted from them (not recorded which). These receptors originate from a man aged 18 to 30 who had mild COVID-19 (a few samples of this study predate the infection). Cell type and time point are not known.

The chain is built from TRBV20-1 and TRBJ2-1; D might be TRBD1 (6 bases). CDR3 length equals 13 residues. V was shortened by 6 bases and J by 8 bases, with 17 bases between the two germline ends. Germline loops: CDR1 DFQATT, CDR2 SNEGSKA (reference sequence). CDR3 region: CSAPQDSRHEQFF. Written as DNA, the CDR3 is TGCAGTGCACCTCAGGACAGTCGGCATGAGCAGTTCTTC.

The V call is TRBV11-2, the J call TRBJ2-6; D ambiguous. CDR1 and CDR2 from the germline V gene are SGHAT and FQNNGV. Trimming shortened V by 5 bases and J by 3 bases, and 8 bases separated the two germline ends. The CDR3 contains 14 residues. The CDR3 bases are TGTGCCAGCAGCCGCTGGGATGGGGCCAACGTCCTGACTTTC. Translation gives CASSRWDGANVLTF.

The chain employs TRBV30 and TRBJ1-1; TRBD1 agrees at 7 bases. Looked up from germline, CDR1 is GTSNPN and CDR2 is SVGIG (reference sequence). The trim removed 0 bases at V and 7 bases at J, leaving 2 bases unmatched. The CDR3 is 12 residues long. CDR3 amino acids: CAWSVWDSEAFF. The CDR3 DNA sequence: TGTGCCTGGAGTGTTTGGGACAGTGAAGCTTTCTTT.

J is TRBJ1-4 and V is TRBV28; the match to TRBD1 covers 9 bases. The germline CDR1 and CDR2 sequences are MDHEN and SYDVKM. CDR3 length: 16 amino acids. After removal of 6 bases from V and 8 bases from J, the junction contained 13 bases not matched to a gene. The CDR3 DNA reads as TGTGCCAGCAGCCAACAGGGGGCGGGGCAGGAAGAAAAACTGTTTTTT. Its protein is CASSQQGAGQEEKLFF.

The table lists this clonotype with a few counts. The V call is TRBV7-6, the J call TRBJ2-1, with D possibly matching TRBD2 (6 bases). This CDR3 is built from 16 residues. Germline V lookup: CDR1 SGHVS, CDR2 FNYEAQ. Trimming shortened V by 6 bases and J by 7 bases, and 22 bases separated the two germline ends. CDR3 in DNA: TGTGCCAGCAGTCCGACCGGGGCATCCGGGAGTAATGAGCAGTTCTTC. It encodes CASSPTGASGSNEQFF.

The gene calls are TRBV7-3 and TRBJ2-2, with D possibly being TRBD1 (6 bases). V was clipped by 8 bases and J by 5 bases, with 15 bases between them. The CDR3 spans 14 residues. Germline-derived CDR1 and CDR2 are SGHTA and FQGTGA. CDR3 sequence (DNA): TGTGCCAGCGGATCGGACAGTAATACCGGGGAGCTGTTTTTT. It encodes CASGSDSNTGELFF.

The gene calls are TRBV2 and TRBJ2-3; D gene uncertain. CDR1 is SNHLY, CDR2 FYNNEI, per germline. Trimming stripped 4 bases from V and 3 bases from J, with 5 bases between. The CDR3 is made up of 12 amino acids. CDR3 amino acids: CASSVLTDTQYF. CDR3 in DNA: TGTGCCAGCAGTGTCCTAACAGATACGCAGTATTTT.

This chain connects TRBV10-3 to TRBJ2-2, with D tentatively TRBD2 (5 bases). With 8 bases removed from V and 6 bases from J, the gap between germline ends came to 10 bases. Germline values: CDR1 ENHRY, CDR2 SYGVKD. The CDR3 has 12 amino acids. CDR3 in DNA: TGTGCCATCGCGGCGGGCCCCGGGGAGCTGTTTTTT. Its translation is CAIAAGPGELFF.

The genes are TRBV6-2 or TRBV6-3 and TRBJ2-1, with a tentative D call TRBD2 (6 bases). Between the trimmed V and J ends, which lost 6 bases and 5 bases, there was a span of 20 bases. This CDR3 has 16 amino acids. CDR1 is MNHEY, CDR2 SVGEGT, per germline. The DNA of the CDR3 is TGTGCCAGCAGCCCTAAGGCGGGGCCGCGGAACAATGAGCAGTTCTTC. Protein product: CASSPKAGPRNNEQFF.

This clonotype was counted between two and nine times. Germline and junction disagree at one end, which may indicate a read error. This rearrangement joins TRBV6-5 to TRBJ1-3, with D possibly being TRBD1 (5 bases). The CDR3 consists of 14 residues. Germline V gives CDR1 MNHEY, CDR2 SVGAGI. The CDR3 DNA reads TGTGCCAGCAGTTACTCAGGGGCTGGGAACACCATATATTTT. Its protein is CASSYSGAGNTIYF.

This clonotype has just a few counts. The chain carries TRBV5-1 and TRBJ1-3; D remains ambiguous. Trimming took 2 bases from V and 3 from J, leaving 9 bases between them. CDR3 length equals 14 residues. The germline gives CDR1 SGHRS, CDR2 YFSETQ. The CDR3 spells CASSFTGFGNTIYF. Written as DNA, the CDR3 is TGCGCCAGCAGCTTTACGGGGTTTGGAAACACCATATATTTT. Variable domain in full (rest from reference TRBV5-1 and TRBJ1-3): KAGVTQTPRYLIKTRGQQVTLSCSPISGHRSVSWYQQTPGQGLQFLFEYFSETQRNKGNFPGRFSGRQFSNSRSEMNVSTLELGDSALYLCASSFTGFGNTIYFGEGSWLTVV.

The chain links TRBV24-1 to TRBJ2-7; D is uncertain. The length of the CDR3 is 18 residues. Germline CDR1 and CDR2: KGHDR and SFDVKD. V was pared by 6 bases and J by 3 bases, with 26 bases between. The CDR3 is CATSNDWRERPLNYEQYV. The CDR3 DNA reads as TGTGCCACCAGTAACGACTGGCGAGAGCGCCCCTTGAACTACGAGCAGTACGTC.

This clonotype showed up just a few times. The gene calls are TRBV4-3 and TRBJ1-6; no clear D gene. Trimming removed 0 bases at V and 12 bases at J, with 9 bases between. The length of the CDR3 is 13 residues. Germline CDR1 reads LGHNA; CDR2 reads YSLEER. CDR3 nucleotides: TGCGCCAGCAGCCAAGAGGACGGCGGACCCCTCCACTTT. It is translated as CASSQEDGGPLHF.

The J gene is TRBJ1-5, the V gene TRBV4-1; D call uncertain. Deletions cut 0 bases from V and 2 bases from J, with 8 bases between. The CDR3 contains 15 residues. The germline CDR1 and CDR2 sequences are MGHRA and YSYEKL. For the CDR3, the DNA is TGCGCCAGCAGCCAAGACCCTCTGGGCAATCAGCCCCAGCATTTT. Translated, it gives CASSQDPLGNQPQHF.

Concerning this clonotype: This sequence may be a read error, since a much larger clone differs from it by one base. The chain carries TRBV7-3 and TRBJ2-1, with 10 bases identical to TRBD2. The CDR3 is 14 residues long. Germline V gene data show CDR1 as SGHTA and CDR2 as FQGTGA. CDR3 in DNA: TGTGCCTGCAGCTCGACTAGCGGGTACAATGAGCAGTTCTTC. Translating it yields CACSSTSGYNEQFF.

The rearrangement joins TRBV7-2 to TRBJ2-7; D might be TRBD1 (6 bases). CDR1 is SGHTA, CDR2 FQGNSA, per germline. There are 13 residues in the CDR3. The ends were cut back, 2 bases at V and 7 bases at J, with 12 bases in the middle. The DNA of the CDR3 is TGTGCCAGCAGCTTAAGCTCGAGGGGGGAGCAGTACTTC. It codes for CASSLSSRGEQYF.

This clonotype was seen more than once but under ten times. The chain combines TRBV7-9 with TRBJ2-3, with unresolved D. Per germline, CDR1 SEHNR and CDR2 FQNEAQ (reference sequence). V was trimmed by 6 bases and J by 1 base, leaving 14 bases between them. This CDR3 comprises 15 residues. The CDR3 coding sequence is TGTGCCAGCAGACGTCATACTGGACGCACAGATACGCAGTATTTT. Protein: CASRRHTGRTDTQYF.

The V call is TRBV5-4, the J call TRBJ2-7, with a tentative D call TRBD2 (5 bases). There are 14 residues in the CDR3. Germline CDR1 is SGHNT and CDR2 is YYREEE (reference sequence). V dropped 0 bases and J dropped 6 bases, with 13 bases sitting between them. CDR3 coding DNA: TGTGCCAGCAGCTTGGCCGACGAGGGCGGCGAGCAGTACTTC. Protein sequence: CASSLADEGGEQYF.

The rearrangement uses TRBV7-2 and TRBJ2-7; a possible D gene is TRBD2 (5 bases). This CDR3 is 13 amino acids long. V was cut by 0 bases and J by 2 bases, with 5 bases left in between. Germline-derived CDR1 and CDR2 are SGHTA and FQGNSA. The CDR3 spells CASSLARAYEQYF. The CDR3 nucleotides are TGTGCCAGCAGCTTAGCGCGGGCCTACGAGCAGTACTTC.

This clonotype was seen more than once but under ten times. The chain employs TRBV14 and TRBJ2-1; TRBD1 is a possible D gene (6 bases). CDR1 and CDR2 from the germline V gene are SGHDN and FVKESK. V lost 5 bases to trimming and J lost 0 bases, with 14 bases between them. The CDR3 contains 16 residues. CDR3 nucleotide sequence: TGTGCCAGCAGCGCCCTCGGGACAAGCTCCTACAATGAGCAGTTCTTC. Translation gives CASSALGTSSYNEQFF.

This clonotype was detected only a few times. The chain uses TRBV12-3 or TRBV12-4 and TRBJ2-1; no definite D call. CDR3 size: 11 residues. Trimming removed 3 bases at V and 8 bases at J, with 5 bases between. CDR3 protein: CASSFSHEQFF. The CDR3 DNA is TGTGCCAGCAGTTTCTCGCATGAGCAGTTCTTC.

V is TRBV2 and J is TRBJ1-5; D call uncertain. The CDR3 is 13 amino acids. From germline, CDR1 is SNHLY and CDR2 FYNNEI. The V gene lost 4 bases and the J gene lost 8 bases, with 12 bases spanning the gap. CDR3 protein: CASSGDRREPQHF. The CDR3 region has the DNA TGTGCCAGCAGTGGCGACCGCCGCGAGCCCCAGCATTTT.

The V call is TRBV14, the J call TRBJ2-4; D might be TRBD1 (5 bases). Germline loops: CDR1 SGHDN, CDR2 FVKESK. The V end was cut by 1 base, the J end by 8 bases, with 9 bases between. The CDR3 contains 13 residues. The CDR3 region has the DNA TGTGCCAGCAGCCAAGTCCCAGGGTACATTCAGTACTTC. It is translated as CASSQVPGYIQYF.

The V gene is TRBV5-1, the J gene TRBJ2-3, with D unclear. V gave up 0 bases and J gave up 4 bases, with 12 bases separating them. The CDR3 extends over 15 amino acids. Germline V gene data show CDR1 as SGHRS and CDR2 as YFSETQ. DNA of the CDR3: TGCGCCAGCAGCTTGGGTATGAGTGACGCAGATACGCAGTATTTT. Encoded protein: CASSLGMSDADTQYF.

This chain uses TRBV5-1 with TRBJ2-5, with a tentative D call TRBD1 (6 bases). Trimming left V 5 bases short and J 3 bases short, with 14 bases between. The CDR3 spans 14 residues. Germline CDR1 is SGHRS and CDR2 is YFSETQ. For the CDR3, the DNA is TGCGCCAGCAGGGGGGCTCCCGGGGAAGAGACCCAGTACTTC. The encoded protein is CASRGAPGEETQYF.

This clonotype has a handful of counts. The V gene is TRBV20-1, the J gene TRBJ2-5, with D tentatively TRBD2 (5 bases). Trimming cost V 4 bases and J 4 bases, with 16 bases left between them. The germline V gene encodes CDR1 DFQATT and CDR2 SNEGSKA (reference sequence). The CDR3 covers 14 residues. In nucleotides, the CDR3 is TGCAGTGCTACCTTCGGGGAGCCGAGAGAGACCCAGTACTTC. Protein sequence: CSATFGEPRETQYF.

The chain is built from TRBV5-6 and TRBJ1-5; D is unclear. V lost 0 bases and J 2 bases, leaving 9 bases between the germline ends. This CDR3 region has 15 residues. CDR1 is SGHDT and CDR2 is YYEEEE in the germline V gene. DNA for the CDR3: TGTGCCAGCAGCTTGGCGCCAGGAGGCAATCAGCCCCAGCATTTT. It yields the protein CASSLAPGGNQPQHF.

The rearrangement links TRBV20-1 to TRBJ2-1; D might be TRBD2 (6 bases). In germline, CDR1 is DFQATT, CDR2 SNEGSKA (reference sequence). Trimming removed 2 bases from V and 10 bases from J, with 9 bases in between. This CDR3 is 11 amino acids long. This CDR3 reads CSARRSGEQFF. In DNA, the CDR3 is TGCAGTGCTAGAAGGAGCGGGGAGCAGTTCTTC.

This clonotype was counted a single time. The chain is built from TRBV7-9 and TRBJ2-3, with TRBD2 matching 10 bases. The J segment lost 9 bases and the V segment lost 6 bases, leaving 12 bases of the junction unmatched. The CDR3 covers 15 residues. Per the germline V gene, CDR1 is SEHNR and CDR2 is FQNEAQ (reference sequence). The DNA of the CDR3 is TGTGCCAGCAGGAGCGGGGGGGACCCACGTCGCACGCAGTATTTT. Its protein product is CASRSGGDPRRTQYF.

Here the CDR3 DNA reads TGTGCCACCAGTACTTCTTCTGGGGCCAACGTCCTGACTTTC. Translating gives CATSTSSGANVLTF. This chain connects TRBV24-1 to TRBJ2-6; the D is unclear. The CDR3 loop spans 14 amino acids. V dropped 6 bases and J dropped 1 base, with 6 bases sitting between them. Germline assignment: CDR1 KGHDR and CDR2 SFDVKD.

The genes are TRBV6-4 and TRBJ1-4; a weak D match, TRBD1 (5 bases). V was clipped by 3 bases and J by 5 bases, with 13 bases between them. The length of the CDR3 is 15 residues. The germline CDR1 and CDR2 sequences are MRHNA and SNTAGT. CDR3 in DNA: TGTGCCAGCAGTGAGCCGGGACGGAAGAATGAAAAACTGTTTTTT. This gives the protein CASSEPGRKNEKLFF.

The CDR3 nucleotides read TGTGCCAGCAGTTTAGGGGCAGGGGGCACGCGGGAGCAGTTCTTC. Its protein product is CASSLGAGGTREQFF. The chain links TRBV28 to TRBJ2-1, with 8 bases identical to TRBD1. V trimming: 2 bases; J trimming: 10 bases; junction bases outside the gene matches: 10. CDR1 is MDHEN and CDR2 is SYDVKM in the germline V gene. The CDR3 contains 15 residues.